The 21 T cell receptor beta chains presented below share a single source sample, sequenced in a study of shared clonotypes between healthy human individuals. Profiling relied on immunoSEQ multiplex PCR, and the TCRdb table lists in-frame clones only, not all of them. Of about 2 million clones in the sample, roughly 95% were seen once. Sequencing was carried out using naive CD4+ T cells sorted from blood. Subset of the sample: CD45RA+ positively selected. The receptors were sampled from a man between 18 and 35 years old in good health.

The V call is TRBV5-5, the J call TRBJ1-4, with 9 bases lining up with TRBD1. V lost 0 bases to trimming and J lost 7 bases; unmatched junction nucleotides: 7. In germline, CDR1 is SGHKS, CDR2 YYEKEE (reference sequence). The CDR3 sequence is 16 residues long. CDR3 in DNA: TGTGCCAGCAGCTTGGACGGGACAGGGCTCGGTGAAAAACTGTTTTTT. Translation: CASSLDGTGLGEKLFF.

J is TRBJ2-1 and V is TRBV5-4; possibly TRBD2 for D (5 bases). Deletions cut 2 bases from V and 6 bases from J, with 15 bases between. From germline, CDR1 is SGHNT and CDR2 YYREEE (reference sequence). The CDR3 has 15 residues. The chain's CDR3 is CASSFYSVLGNEQFF. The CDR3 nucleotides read TGTGCCAGCAGCTTTTATAGCGTACTCGGCAATGAGCAGTTCTTC.

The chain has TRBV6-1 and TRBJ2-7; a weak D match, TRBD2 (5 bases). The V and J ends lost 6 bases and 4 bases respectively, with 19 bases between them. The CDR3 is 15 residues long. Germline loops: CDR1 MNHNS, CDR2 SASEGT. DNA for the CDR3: TGTGCCAGCAGCAAAGAGGGATTGGGGTTATACGAGCAGTACTTC. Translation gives CASSKEGLGLYEQYF.

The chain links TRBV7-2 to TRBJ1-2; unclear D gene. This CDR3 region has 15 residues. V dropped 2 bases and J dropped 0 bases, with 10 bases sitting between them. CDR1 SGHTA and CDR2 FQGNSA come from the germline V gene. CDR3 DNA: TGTGCCAGCAGCTTATCTGTTGTAACTAACTATGGCTACACCTTC. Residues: CASSLSVVTNYGYTF.

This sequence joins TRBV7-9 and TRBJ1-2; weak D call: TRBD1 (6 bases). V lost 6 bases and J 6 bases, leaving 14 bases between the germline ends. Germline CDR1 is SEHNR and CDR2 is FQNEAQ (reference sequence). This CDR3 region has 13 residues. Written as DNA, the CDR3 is TGTGCCAGCAGTAGTAATGGGGGCGATGGCTACACCTTC. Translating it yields CASSSNGGDGYTF.

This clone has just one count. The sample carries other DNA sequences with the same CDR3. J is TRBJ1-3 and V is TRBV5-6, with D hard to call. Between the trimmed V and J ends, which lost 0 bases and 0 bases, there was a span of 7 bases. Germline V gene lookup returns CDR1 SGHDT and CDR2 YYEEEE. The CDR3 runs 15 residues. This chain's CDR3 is CASSLAGLSGNTIYF. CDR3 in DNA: TGTGCCAGCAGCTTGGCCGGTCTCTCTGGAAACACCATATATTTT.

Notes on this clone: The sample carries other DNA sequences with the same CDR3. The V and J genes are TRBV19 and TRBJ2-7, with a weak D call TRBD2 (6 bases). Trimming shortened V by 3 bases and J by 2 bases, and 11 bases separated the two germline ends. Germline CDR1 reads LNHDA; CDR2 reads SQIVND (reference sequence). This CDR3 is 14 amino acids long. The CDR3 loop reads CASSMAGGTYEQYF. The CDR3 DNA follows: TGTGCCAGTAGTATGGCCGGGGGTACCTACGAGCAGTACTTC.

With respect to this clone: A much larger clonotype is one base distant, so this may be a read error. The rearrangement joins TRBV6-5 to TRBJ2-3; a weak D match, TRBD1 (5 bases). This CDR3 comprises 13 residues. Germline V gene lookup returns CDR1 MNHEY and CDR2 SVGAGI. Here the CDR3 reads CASMGRTTNTQYF. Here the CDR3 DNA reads TGTGCCAGCATGGGGCGGACCACAAATACGCAGTATTTT.

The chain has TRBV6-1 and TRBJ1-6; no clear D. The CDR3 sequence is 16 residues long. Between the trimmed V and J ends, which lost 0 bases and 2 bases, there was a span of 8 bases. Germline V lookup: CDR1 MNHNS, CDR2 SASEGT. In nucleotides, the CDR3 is TGTGCCAGCAGTGAAGCTGTTAGTACCTATAATTCACCCCTCCACTTT. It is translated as CASSEAVSTYNSPLHF.

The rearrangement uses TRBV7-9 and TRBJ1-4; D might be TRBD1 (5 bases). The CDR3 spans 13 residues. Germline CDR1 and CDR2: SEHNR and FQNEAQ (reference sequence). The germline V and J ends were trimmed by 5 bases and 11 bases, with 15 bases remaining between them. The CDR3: CASSSGVGTKLFF. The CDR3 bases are TGTGCCAGCAGCAGTGGGGTGGGGACGAAACTGTTTTTT. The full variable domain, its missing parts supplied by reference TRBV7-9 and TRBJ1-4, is DTGVSQNPRHKITKRGQNVTFRCDPISEHNRLYWYRQTLGQGPEFLTYFQNEAQLEKSRLLSDRFSAERPKGSFSTLEIQRTEQGDSAMYLCASSSGVGTKLFFGSGTQLSVL.

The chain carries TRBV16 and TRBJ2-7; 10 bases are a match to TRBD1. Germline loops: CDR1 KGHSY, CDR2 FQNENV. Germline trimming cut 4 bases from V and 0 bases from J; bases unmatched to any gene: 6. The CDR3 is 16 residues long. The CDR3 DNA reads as TGTGCCAGCAGCCTATTTCGGGACAGGGGCTCCTACGAGCAGTACTTC. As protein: CASSLFRDRGSYEQYF.

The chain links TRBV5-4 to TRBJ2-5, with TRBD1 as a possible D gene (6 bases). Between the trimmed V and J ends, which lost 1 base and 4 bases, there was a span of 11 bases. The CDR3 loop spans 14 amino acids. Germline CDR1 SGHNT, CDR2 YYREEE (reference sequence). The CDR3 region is CASSLSGGPETQYF. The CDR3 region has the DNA TGTGCCAGCAGCTTGAGTGGGGGCCCAGAGACCCAGTACTTC.

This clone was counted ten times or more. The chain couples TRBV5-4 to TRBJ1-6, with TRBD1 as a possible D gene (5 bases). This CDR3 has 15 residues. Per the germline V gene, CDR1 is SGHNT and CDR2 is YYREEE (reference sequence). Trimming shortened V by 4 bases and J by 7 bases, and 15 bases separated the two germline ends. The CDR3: CASSDGTGPNSPLHF. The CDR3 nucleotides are TGTGCCAGCAGCGATGGGACGGGACCAAATTCACCCCTCCACTTT.

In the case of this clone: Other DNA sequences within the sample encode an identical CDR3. Here the CDR3 DNA reads TGTGCCAGCAAAGGGCAGGGGGACACCGGGGAGCTGTTTTTT. Its translation is CASKGQGDTGELFF. The chain recombines TRBV2 with TRBJ2-2; 7 bases agree with TRBD1. The CDR3 length is 14 residues. With V trimmed by 7 bases and J by 3 bases, 5 bases remained unmatched. CDR1 is SNHLY and CDR2 is FYNNEI in the germline V gene.

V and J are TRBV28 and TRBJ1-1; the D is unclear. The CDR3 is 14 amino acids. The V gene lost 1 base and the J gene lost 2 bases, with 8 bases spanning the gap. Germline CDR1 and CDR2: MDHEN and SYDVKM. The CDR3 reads CASSLYKLNTEAFF. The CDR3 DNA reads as TGTGCCAGCAGTTTATACAAACTCAACACTGAAGCTTTCTTT. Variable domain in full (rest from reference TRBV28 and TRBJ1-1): DVKVTQSSRYLVKRTGEKVFLECVQDMDHENMFWYRQDPGLGLRLIYFSYDVKMKEKGDIPEGYSVSREKKERFSLILESASTNQTSMYLCASSLYKLNTEAFFGQGTRLTVV.

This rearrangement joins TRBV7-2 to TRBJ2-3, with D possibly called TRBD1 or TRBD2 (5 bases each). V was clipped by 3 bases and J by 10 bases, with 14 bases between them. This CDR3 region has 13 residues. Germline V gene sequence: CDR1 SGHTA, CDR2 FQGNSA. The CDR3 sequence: CASSLGPRTAQYF. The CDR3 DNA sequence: TGTGCCAGCAGCTTGGGGCCCCGGACTGCGCAGTATTTT.

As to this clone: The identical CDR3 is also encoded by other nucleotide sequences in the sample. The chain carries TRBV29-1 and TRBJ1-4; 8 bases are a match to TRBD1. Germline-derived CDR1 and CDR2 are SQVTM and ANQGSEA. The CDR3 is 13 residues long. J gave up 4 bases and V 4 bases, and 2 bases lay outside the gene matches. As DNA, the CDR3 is TGCAGCGTTGCCGGACAGGGTAATGAAAAACTGTTTTTT. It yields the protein CSVAGQGNEKLFF.

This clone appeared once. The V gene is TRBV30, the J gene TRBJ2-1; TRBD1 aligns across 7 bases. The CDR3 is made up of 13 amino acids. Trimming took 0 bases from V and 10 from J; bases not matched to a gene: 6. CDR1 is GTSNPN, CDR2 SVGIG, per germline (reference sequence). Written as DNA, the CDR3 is TGTGCCTGGAGTGTACAGGGGCCTTGGGAGCAGTTCTTC. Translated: CAWSVQGPWEQFF. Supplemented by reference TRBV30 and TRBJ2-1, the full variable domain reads SQTIHQWPATLVQPVGSPLSLECTVEGTSNPNLYWYRQAAGRGLQLLFYSVGIGQISSEVPQNLSASRPQDRQFILSSKKLLLSDSGFYLCAWSVQGPWEQFFGPGTRLTVL.

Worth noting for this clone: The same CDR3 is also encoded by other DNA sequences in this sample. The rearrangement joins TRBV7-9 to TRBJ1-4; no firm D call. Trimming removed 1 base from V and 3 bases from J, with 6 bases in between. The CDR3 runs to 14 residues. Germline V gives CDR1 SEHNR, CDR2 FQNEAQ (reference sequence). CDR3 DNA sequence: TGTGCCAGCAGCTTAGGGACGGCTAATGAAAAACTGTTTTTT. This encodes CASSLGTANEKLFF.

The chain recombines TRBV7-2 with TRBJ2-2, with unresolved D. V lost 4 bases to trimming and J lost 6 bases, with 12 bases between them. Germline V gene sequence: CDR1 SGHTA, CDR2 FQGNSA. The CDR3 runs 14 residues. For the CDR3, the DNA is TGTGCCAGCAGCTCTACACCATCGCCCGGGGAGCTGTTTTTT. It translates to CASSSTPSPGELFF.

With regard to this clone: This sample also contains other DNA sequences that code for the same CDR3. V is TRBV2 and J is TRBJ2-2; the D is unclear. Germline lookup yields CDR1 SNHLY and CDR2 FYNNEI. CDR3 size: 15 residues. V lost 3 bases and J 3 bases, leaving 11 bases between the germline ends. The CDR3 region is CASSEATGYTGELFF. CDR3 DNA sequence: TGTGCCAGCAGTGAGGCGACTGGCTACACCGGGGAGCTGTTTTTT.